A single sample is the source of the 12 T cell receptor beta chains below, sequenced in a study of brain metastases from non-small cell lung cancer. The method was immunoSEQ multiplex PCR; TCRdb's version includes in-frame clones alone and lacks a portion of them. Of about 6,000 clones in the sample, approximately 78% are singletons; the top ten hold 6.5% to 8%. Sequenced material: primary lung tumor tissue. Every receptor here comes from a donor at least 40 years old with non-small cell lung cancer.

The V call is TRBV3-1 (or the pseudogene TRBV3-2), the J call TRBJ2-3; 8 bases align to TRBD2. CDR3 size: 16 residues. Germline lookup yields CDR1 LGHDT and CDR2 YNNKEL (reference sequence). V was pared by 4 bases and J by 4 bases, with 10 bases of the junction left unmatched. The CDR3 is CASSRLGGAGADTQYF. The CDR3, as DNA: TGTGCCAGCAGCCGCCTCGGGGGGGCCGGGGCAGATACGCAGTATTTT.

This clone appeared once. J is TRBJ1-1 and V is TRBV6-5; 10 nucleotides match TRBD1. CDR1 and CDR2 (germline): MNHEY, SVGAGI. The CDR3 consists of 13 residues. Germline trimming cut 5 bases from V and 11 bases from J; bases unmatched to any gene: 8. CDR3 bases: TGTGCCAGCAGTCCGACAGGGGGCTTTCTGGCTTTCTTT. This sequence encodes CASSPTGGFLAFF.

The V call is TRBV9, the J call TRBJ2-3; perhaps D is TRBD1 or TRBD2 (6 bases each). Germline assignment: CDR1 SGDLS and CDR2 YYNGEE. This CDR3 has 14 residues. The germline V and J ends were trimmed by 2 bases and 0 bases, with 7 bases remaining between them. CDR3 nucleotide sequence: TGTGCCAGCAGCGTGGGGGGCAGCACAGATACGCAGTATTTT. Its translation: CASSVGGSTDTQYF. Complete variable domain (other parts from reference TRBV9 and TRBJ2-3): DSGVTQTPKHLITATGQRVTLRCSPRSGDLSVYWYQQSLDQGLQFLIQYYNGEERAKGNILERFSAQQFPDLHSELNLSSLELGDSALYFCASSVGGSTDTQYFGPGTRLTVL.

V and J are TRBV3-1 (or the pseudogene TRBV3-2) and TRBJ1-1; D not resolved. CDR1 is LGHDT, CDR2 YNNKEL, per germline (reference sequence). The V end was cut by 3 bases, the J end by 0 bases, with 11 bases between. The CDR3 consists of 15 residues. The CDR3 protein is CASSHLLDLNTEAFF. The CDR3 DNA reads as TGTGCCAGCAGCCATCTTTTGGATTTGAACACTGAAGCTTTCTTT.

This clone showed up just a few times. This chain links TRBV23-1 with TRBJ2-1, with a weak D call TRBD1 (5 bases). TRBV23-1 is sorted into the ORF group, with uncertain function. CDR3 length equals 15 residues. Trimming stripped 4 bases from V and 5 bases from J, with 15 bases between. The CDR3 DNA sequence: TGCGCCAGCAGTCGGGGCAGGGTTTACGACAATGAGCAGTTCTTC. It specifies CASSRGRVYDNEQFF.

The genes are TRBV6-5 and TRBJ2-2; the D is unclear. V lost 7 bases to trimming and J lost 4 bases, with 4 bases between them. The CDR3 is 11 amino acids. Germline V gives CDR1 MNHEY, CDR2 SVGAGI. Here the CDR3 reads CASTLTGELFF. CDR3 coding DNA: TGTGCCAGCACCCTCACCGGGGAGCTGTTTTTT.

The chain combines TRBV6-5 with TRBJ2-7; D gene uncertain. Germline-derived CDR1 and CDR2 are MNHEY and SVGAGI. The CDR3 loop spans 15 amino acids. Trimming took off 2 bases at V and 6 bases at J, with 17 bases between the two ends. The chain's CDR3 is CASSYTIQQGSEQYF. CDR3 nucleotide sequence: TGTGCCAGCAGTTACACGATACAGCAAGGATCCGAGCAGTACTTC.

The chain is built from TRBV6-1 and TRBJ1-5, with D uncertain. The CDR3 totals 13 residues. The germline V gene has CDR1 MNHNS and CDR2 SASEGT. The germline V and J ends were trimmed by 0 bases and 5 bases, with 5 bases remaining between them. The DNA for the CDR3 is TGTGCCAGCAGTGAAGCTTGGGATCAGCCCCAGCATTTT. As protein: CASSEAWDQPQHF.

The V and J genes are TRBV6-5 and TRBJ1-3; D may be TRBD1 (5 bases). The V and J ends lost 6 bases and 3 bases respectively, with 15 bases between them. Looked up from germline, CDR1 is MNHEY and CDR2 is SVGAGI. This CDR3 has 15 residues. The CDR3 protein is CASSTLQGGGNTIYF. The DNA of the CDR3 is TGTGCCAGCAGCACCCTGCAGGGTGGTGGAAACACCATATATTTT.

The V gene is TRBV6-5, the J gene TRBJ2-1; 10 bases are a match to TRBD2. This CDR3 comprises 14 residues. Germline lookup yields CDR1 MNHEY and CDR2 SVGAGI. V was pared by 2 bases and J by 8 bases, with 3 bases of the junction left unmatched. Here the CDR3 reads CASSYSGGAYEQFF. CDR3 DNA sequence: TGTGCCAGCAGTTACAGCGGGGGGGCGTATGAGCAGTTCTTC.

The chain uses TRBV5-1 and TRBJ1-1; D perhaps matches TRBD1 (6 bases). The CDR3 runs 16 residues. V gave up 4 bases and J gave up 0 bases, with 16 bases separating them. Germline V gene sequence: CDR1 SGHRS, CDR2 YFSETQ. The CDR3 nucleotides read TGCGCCAGCAGCCCCGAAGGGGGGATTGTGAACACTGAAGCTTTCTTT. Residues: CASSPEGGIVNTEAFF. The whole variable domain, remainder taken from reference TRBV5-1 and TRBJ1-1, is KAGVTQTPRYLIKTRGQQVTLSCSPISGHRSVSWYQQTPGQGLQFLFEYFSETQRNKGNFPGRFSGRQFSNSRSEMNVSTLELGDSALYLCASSPEGGIVNTEAFFGQGTRLTVV.

This chain links TRBV2 with TRBJ2-7; tentatively, D is TRBD2 (6 bases). Looked up from germline, CDR1 is SNHLY and CDR2 is FYNNEI. Trimming removed 6 bases at V and 3 bases at J, with 9 bases between. The CDR3 contains 12 residues. The CDR3 bases are TGTGCCAGCAGGGGACTGATCTACGAGCAGTACTTC. It yields the protein CASRGLIYEQYF.